This T cell receptor (beta chain) was identified during a study of T cell responses to AZD1222 COVID-19 vaccine. Germline V gene data show CDR1 as KGHDR and CDR2 as SFDVKD. CDR3 length: 14 amino acids. Deletions cut 1 base from V and 2 bases from J, with 6 bases between. Study-wide results and caveats: Repertoires in all cases were sampled only once the peak T cell response had passed. Nearly half of spike-specific TCRs reportedly target variant regions that are unmutated in the B.1.351 and B.1.1.7 variants.

The assay was immunoSEQ multiplex PCR, and TCRdb's table has in-frame clones only and misses some. The table lists approximately 150,000 clones, approximately 90% of them singletons. Concerning this clone itself: The target antigen is unknown.

The sequence was collected from an adult who received the AZD1222 COVID-19 vaccine. Sequenced material: peripheral blood, taken 28 days after the second AZD1222 dose. The chain couples TRBV24-1 to TRBJ2-3; D gene ambiguous. CDR3 sequence reads: CATSDFPHTDTQYF. CDR3 sequence (DNA): TGTGCCACCAGTGATTTTCCGCACACAGATACGCAGTATTTT.